Presented here are 25 T cell receptor beta chains from one specimen sequenced in a study of blood T cell repertoires in COVID-19. Only in-frame clones appear in the TCRdb table, and some are missing; sequencing was by immunoSEQ multiplex PCR. The sample has tens of thousands of clones; more than 75% are singletons. Sequenced material: peripheral blood. These receptors were collected from a woman aged 80 or older with COVID-19, enrolled during active disease.

The count of this clone is one. This chain joins TRBV5-1 and TRBJ1-6; D gene unclear. The germline V gene encodes CDR1 SGHRS and CDR2 YFSETQ. The CDR3 is 14 amino acids. Trimming left V 4 bases short and J 9 bases short, with 14 bases between. CDR3 sequence reads: CASSLGEETSPLHF. CDR3 DNA sequence: TGCGCCAGCAGCCTGGGAGAGGAGACTTCACCCCTCCACTTT.

The V call is TRBV11-2, the J call TRBJ2-7; TRBD2 agrees at 8 bases. V lost 3 bases and J lost 2; bases outside the gene matches: 6. This CDR3 contains 15 residues. The germline V gene has CDR1 SGHAT and CDR2 FQNNGV. The CDR3, as DNA: TGTGCCAGCAGCTTTCATCGCGGGGGGACCTACGAGCAGTACTTC. Its translation is CASSFHRGGTYEQYF.

The chain links TRBV24-1 to TRBJ1-5; maybe TRBD1 (5 bases). With 8 bases removed from V and 0 bases from J, the gap between germline ends came to 25 bases. Germline loops: CDR1 KGHDR, CDR2 SFDVKD. There are 19 residues in the CDR3. CDR3 DNA: TGTGCCACCAAAGTATTTGGACACTCAATGGGGCATAGCAATCAGCCCCAGCATTTT. Encoded protein: CATKVFGHSMGHSNQPQHF.

CDR3 coding DNA: TGCAGCCCTTGGGGCAACTATGGCTACACCTTC. Encoded protein: CSPWGNYGYTF. V is TRBV20-1 and J is TRBJ1-2, with D maybe TRBD1 (5 bases). The CDR3 is 11 residues long. Germline values: CDR1 DFQATT, CDR2 SNEGSKA (reference sequence).

This clone showed up just a few times. The chain recombines TRBV29-1 with TRBJ2-3; 11 nucleotides align to TRBD2. With V trimmed by 2 bases and J by 6 bases, 7 bases remained unmatched. From germline, CDR1 is SQVTM and CDR2 ANQGSEA. This CDR3 has 15 amino acids. CDR3 bases: TGCAGCGTTGAACTAGCGGGGGGACCTCGGGATACGCAGTATTTT. This codes for CSVELAGGPRDTQYF.

This chain links TRBV5-1 with TRBJ2-7; 12 bases fit TRBD2. The CDR3 loop spans 16 amino acids. J was trimmed by 2 bases and V by 5 bases; bases with no gene match: 8. Looked up from germline, CDR1 is SGHRS and CDR2 is YFSETQ. The CDR3: CASRSSTSGRTYEQYF. The CDR3 DNA reads as TGCGCCAGCAGGTCTTCTACTAGCGGGAGGACCTACGAGCAGTACTTC.

This clone was picked up one time. The chain joins TRBV19 to TRBJ2-2, with TRBD1 matching over 11 bases. CDR1 and CDR2 from the germline V gene are LNHDA and SQIVND (reference sequence). V was pared by 5 bases and J by 6 bases, with 8 bases of the junction left unmatched. This CDR3 is 16 amino acids long. CDR3 nucleotide sequence: TGTGCCAGTAGTGACGGACAGGGGGCCCCTGCCGGGGAGCTGTTTTTT. Amino acid sequence: CASSDGQGAPAGELFF.

The chain has TRBV19 and TRBJ2-1; possible D gene TRBD2, 5 bases. Trimming removed 2 bases from V and 7 bases from J, with 15 bases in between. The CDR3 is 15 amino acids. Germline values: CDR1 LNHDA, CDR2 SQIVND (reference sequence). DNA for the CDR3: TGTGCCAGTAGTATACTAGCACGCGCAATTAATGAGCAGTTCTTC. Translating it yields CASSILARAINEQFF.

The genes are TRBV6-5 and TRBJ1-1; tentative D call: TRBD1 (5 bases). V was shortened by 7 bases and J by 2 bases, with 14 bases between the two germline ends. CDR3 length: 14 residues. Germline V gives CDR1 MNHEY, CDR2 SVGAGI. The CDR3: CASNRRVINTEAFF. CDR3 nucleotides: TGTGCCAGCAATCGCAGGGTGATAAACACTGAAGCTTTCTTT.

As to this clone: Other DNA sequences of this sample code for an identical CDR3. The rearrangement uses TRBV9 and TRBJ1-5; TRBD1 aligns across 7 bases. Germline lookup yields CDR1 SGDLS and CDR2 YYNGEE. The CDR3 has 14 residues. J lost 2 bases, V lost 5 bases, and 4 bases had no gene match. The DNA of the CDR3 is TGTGCCAGCAGTGCCGGACAGGGCAATCAGCCCCAGCATTTT. Translation: CASSAGQGNQPQHF.

The rearrangement links TRBV6-6 to TRBJ1-1, with D unclear. Germline lookup yields CDR1 MNHNY and CDR2 SVGAGI (reference sequence). The ends were cut back, 0 bases at V and 6 bases at J, with 5 bases in the middle. CDR3 length: 12 amino acids. CDR3 in amino acids: CASSYSRAEAFF. The CDR3 DNA reads TGTGCCAGCAGTTACTCTCGGGCTGAAGCTTTCTTT.

This chain links TRBV2 with TRBJ1-2, with 9 bases matching TRBD1. The CDR3 extends over 16 amino acids. After removal of 6 bases from V and 3 bases from J, the junction contained 11 bases not matched to a gene. Germline V CDR1 and CDR2: SNHLY, FYNNEI. The CDR3 bases are TGTGCCAGCAGGGCCTCAACAGGGGGCGTTGACTATGGCTACACCTTC. It translates to CASRASTGGVDYGYTF. The full variable domain, in which reference TRBV2 and TRBJ1-2 provide the parts outside the CDR3, is EPEVTQTPSHQVTQMGQEVILRCVPISNHLYFYWYRQILGQKVEFLVSFYNNEISEKSEIFDDQFSVERPDGSNFTLKIRSTKLEDSAMYFCASRASTGGVDYGYTFGSGTRLTVV.

The chain uses TRBV10-2 and TRBJ2-7, with TRBD2 matching over 12 bases. CDR1 is WSHSY, CDR2 SAAADI, per germline. V dropped 5 bases and J dropped 2; count of bases not matched to a gene: 4. The CDR3 loop spans 15 amino acids. The CDR3 nucleotides read TGCGCCAGCAGTCTGACTAGCGGGGGAGCCTACGAGCAGTACTTC. Its protein is CASSLTSGGAYEQYF.

This chain links TRBV15 with TRBJ1-2, with a tentative D call TRBD1 (6 bases). Germline V lookup: CDR1 LNHNV, CDR2 YYDKDF (reference sequence). CDR3 length equals 16 residues. Between the trimmed V and J ends, which lost 0 bases and 4 bases, there was a span of 15 bases. DNA of the CDR3: TGTGCCACCAGCAGAGAATTGAGCAGGGGCGGCTATGGCTACACCTTC. Translated, it gives CATSRELSRGGYGYTF.

V is TRBV2 and J is TRBJ2-1; no definite D call. CDR3 length equals 15 residues. V lost 1 base, J lost 5 bases, and 12 bases lay in between. The germline V gene has CDR1 SNHLY and CDR2 FYNNEI. In DNA form, the CDR3 reads TGTGCCAGCAGTGAAGGGTCCCAGAATCACAATGAGCAGTTCTTC. Amino acids: CASSEGSQNHNEQFF.

This chain joins TRBV5-4 and TRBJ2-7; perhaps TRBD2 as D (6 bases). Germline CDR1 is SGHNT and CDR2 is YYREEE (reference sequence). Trimming took 1 base from V and 7 from J, leaving 15 bases between them. The CDR3 is 14 amino acids. CDR3 bases: TGTGCCAGCAGCTTGACTAGCCCCGCGGAGGAGCAGTACTTC. Its translation is CASSLTSPAEEQYF.

The CDR3 reads CAWALAGGYYEQYF. CDR3 coding DNA: TGTGCCTGGGCTTTAGCGGGGGGGTACTACGAGCAGTACTTC. This chain joins TRBV30 and TRBJ2-7; 11 bases align to TRBD2. V lost 5 bases and J lost 3; bases outside the gene matches: 6. CDR1 and CDR2 from the germline V gene are GTSNPN and SVGIG (reference sequence). CDR3 size: 14 residues.

This clone appeared a single time. The chain has TRBV29-1 and TRBJ1-1, with D unclear. The V and J ends lost 3 bases and 4 bases respectively, with 15 bases between them. CDR1 is SQVTM and CDR2 is ANQGSEA in the germline V gene. The CDR3 is 14 residues long. CDR3 amino acids: CSVDLPGSITEAFF. The CDR3 region has the DNA TGCAGCGTTGATTTGCCGGGGTCGATCACTGAAGCTTTCTTT.

In this sample, this clone turned up once. The V call is TRBV28, the J call TRBJ1-4; D might be TRBD1 (6 bases). The CDR3 consists of 14 residues. The V end lost 2 bases, the J end lost 8 bases, and 12 bases lay between the germline ends. CDR1 is MDHEN and CDR2 is SYDVKM in the germline V gene. The CDR3 DNA sequence: TGTGCCAGCAGTTTAAAGGGGGGGCGGGAAAAACTGTTTTTT. Amino acids: CASSLKGGREKLFF.

The chain uses TRBV27 and TRBJ2-7; 8 bases align to TRBD1. Trimming took 3 bases from V and 5 from J; bases not matched to a gene: 6. The germline V gene encodes CDR1 MNHEY and CDR2 SMNVEV (reference sequence). The CDR3 has 14 residues. Here the CDR3 DNA reads TGTGCCAGCAGTTTCGGACAGGGATTCGACGAGCAGTACTTC. Protein product: CASSFGQGFDEQYF.

The chain employs TRBV2 and TRBJ1-1; D might be TRBD1 (5 bases). Germline CDR1 reads SNHLY; CDR2 reads FYNNEI. The CDR3 is made up of 12 amino acids. The V and J ends lost 2 bases and 8 bases respectively, with 9 bases between them. This chain's CDR3 is CASSEQGFEAFF. The CDR3 DNA follows: TGTGCCAGCAGTGAACAGGGTTTCGAAGCTTTCTTT.

The genes are TRBV7-9 and TRBJ1-1; D gene uncertain. This CDR3 spans 14 amino acids. V shed 5 bases and J shed 0 bases, with 10 bases lying between them. Germline V gene data show CDR1 as SEHNR and CDR2 as FQNEAQ (reference sequence). The CDR3 DNA reads TGTGCCAGCAGCGAGCAGGCCTTGAACACTGAAGCTTTCTTT. Protein sequence: CASSEQALNTEAFF.

The chain joins TRBV12-3 or TRBV12-4 to TRBJ1-5, with D unresolved. The CDR3 runs 12 residues. V was pared by 4 bases and J by 9 bases, with 10 bases between. DNA for the CDR3: TGTGCCAGCAGTTCAGGCGCGGGGCCCCAGCATTTT. It yields the protein CASSSGAGPQHF.

This rearrangement joins TRBV19 to TRBJ1-2, with a possible D match to TRBD1 (6 bases). There are 15 residues in the CDR3. The V end was cut by 3 bases, the J end by 8 bases, with 19 bases between. Germline V lookup: CDR1 LNHDA, CDR2 SQIVND (reference sequence). CDR3 nucleotides: TGTGCCAGTAGTATTTCGGGACATCGGAAAAAGGGCTACACCTTC. As protein: CASSISGHRKKGYTF.

The V and J genes are TRBV7-9 and TRBJ2-7; TRBD1 matches 10 bases. Germline CDR1 SEHNR, CDR2 FQNEAQ (reference sequence). The CDR3 runs to 16 residues. V was pared by 5 bases and J by 9 bases, with 16 bases of the junction left unmatched. The chain's CDR3 is CASSARDRGISPGQYF. The CDR3 bases are TGTGCCAGCAGCGCCCGGGACAGGGGTATTTCGCCCGGGCAGTACTTC.